The 32 T cell receptor beta chains below all came from one sample that was sequenced in a study of shared clonotypes between healthy human individuals. Data came from immunoSEQ multiplex PCR; TCRdb stores just in-frame clones and leaves some out. This table has roughly 2.2 million clones, roughly 90% appearing once. Sequenced: naive CD4+ T cells from PBMCs. Subset indicated: CD45RA+ positively selected. All receptors derive from a young man in good health. Some clones in this sample may be carry-over from other donors' samples.

This clone was detected once. CDR3 sequence: CATAGPTSYNEQFF. For the CDR3, the DNA is TGTGCCACGGCGGGACCGACCTCCTACAATGAGCAGTTCTTC. The chain links TRBV10-3 to TRBJ2-1, with D possibly being TRBD2 (6 bases). There are 14 residues in the CDR3. Trimming removed 10 bases at V and 0 bases at J, with 13 bases between. Germline lookup yields CDR1 ENHRY and CDR2 SYGVKD.

J is TRBJ2-5 and V is TRBV19; 12 bases agree with TRBD1. The germline gives CDR1 LNHDA, CDR2 SQIVND (reference sequence). This CDR3 spans 17 amino acids. The ends lost 0 bases at V and 5 bases at J; junction bases unmatched: 7. The CDR3 DNA follows: TGTGCCAGTAGTATAGATCTAGGGACAGGGGGCTTGGAGACCCAGTACTTC. It is translated as CASSIDLGTGGLETQYF.

This chain connects TRBV7-6 to TRBJ1-1; 7 bases match TRBD1. The CDR3 has 12 residues. Trimming removed 4 bases from V and 10 bases from J; junction bases left unmatched: 6. From germline, CDR1 is SGHVS and CDR2 FNYEAQ. The CDR3 region has the DNA TGTGCCAGCAGCTATACAGGGGATGCAGCTTTCTTT. Translation gives CASSYTGDAAFF.

Turning to this clone: Other DNA variants within this sample encode the same CDR3. The chain carries TRBV5-1 and TRBJ1-2; tentative D call: TRBD1 (6 bases). Trimming took off 0 bases at V and 2 bases at J, with 8 bases between the two ends. Germline V lookup: CDR1 SGHRS, CDR2 YFSETQ. This CDR3 has 14 amino acids. CDR3: CASSLGTANYGYTF. CDR3 DNA sequence: TGCGCCAGCAGCTTGGGGACAGCGAACTATGGCTACACCTTC.

This clone was detected once. The V call is TRBV6-4, the J call TRBJ2-1; D possibly uses TRBD1 or TRBD2 (6 bases each). Germline loops: CDR1 MRHNA, CDR2 SNTAGT. Deletions cut 0 bases from V and 2 bases from J, with 8 bases between. The CDR3 length is 15 residues. As DNA, the CDR3 is TGTGCCAGCAGTGACTCACGGGGGCCCTACAATGAGCAGTTCTTC. This translates into CASSDSRGPYNEQFF.

The CDR3 DNA follows: TGTGCCAGCATTAGGGATTCAACTAATGAAAAACTGTTTTTT. It codes for CASIRDSTNEKLFF. The genes are TRBV6-6 and TRBJ1-4; D is uncertain. Germline V lookup: CDR1 MNHNY, CDR2 SVGAGI (reference sequence). This CDR3 is built from 14 residues. V was shortened by 7 bases and J by 0 bases, with 9 bases between the two germline ends.

The chain employs TRBV5-4 and TRBJ2-1; 12 bases match TRBD2. CDR1 is SGHNT, CDR2 YYREEE, per germline (reference sequence). V shed 4 bases, J shed 12 bases, and the junction held 14 bases outside the gene matches. This CDR3 spans 16 amino acids. The CDR3 reads CASSPDIGLAGSVQFF. In DNA form, the CDR3 reads TGTGCCAGCAGCCCAGATATCGGACTAGCGGGATCTGTGCAGTTCTTC.

The genes are TRBV5-1 and TRBJ2-1; D may be TRBD2 (6 bases). Trimming removed 4 bases from V and 6 bases from J, with 17 bases in between. Germline V lookup: CDR1 SGHRS, CDR2 YFSETQ. The CDR3 sequence is 15 residues long. CDR3 coding DNA: TGCGCCAGCAGCCGTGATGAGCGGGTAGCCAATGAGCAGTTCTTC. This codes for CASSRDERVANEQFF.

This clone showed up just once. The CDR3 is CASRWGLAGGTPKIEQFF. The CDR3, as DNA: TGTGCCAGCAGGTGGGGACTAGCGGGAGGGACACCAAAGATTGAGCAGTTCTTC. The genes are TRBV2 and TRBJ2-1, with 16 bases lining up with TRBD2. This CDR3 is built from 18 residues. V lost 6 bases to trimming and J lost 9 bases; unmatched junction nucleotides: 14. Germline CDR1 reads SNHLY; CDR2 reads FYNNEI.

In this sample, this clone turned up once. The V call is TRBV5-1, the J call TRBJ2-4, with unresolved D. The CDR3 extends over 18 amino acids. Germline lookup yields CDR1 SGHRS and CDR2 YFSETQ. V was shortened by 0 bases and J by 0 bases, with 16 bases between the two germline ends. This chain's CDR3 is CASSLGLSPTIAKNIQYF. In DNA, the CDR3 is TGCGCCAGCAGCTTGGGACTGTCACCAACCATAGCCAAAAACATTCAGTACTTC.

The CDR3 spells CASSLAGLETQYF. CDR3 DNA: TGTGCCAGCAGTCTAGCGGGATTAGAGACCCAGTACTTC. The chain carries TRBV28 and TRBJ2-5; 9 nucleotides agree with TRBD2. Per germline, CDR1 MDHEN and CDR2 SYDVKM. Unmatched junction bases numbered 2, after V lost 5 bases and J lost 4 bases. There are 13 residues in the CDR3.

The chain carries TRBV28 and TRBJ2-7; D is possibly TRBD1 (5 bases). Germline values: CDR1 MDHEN, CDR2 SYDVKM. There are 14 residues in the CDR3. Trimming removed 7 bases from V and 2 bases from J, with 15 bases in between. The CDR3, as DNA: TGTGCCAGCAATCAGGCCAGGGCTCCCTACGAGCAGTACTTC. Translated: CASNQARAPYEQYF. The entire variable domain, with the rest obtained from reference TRBV28 and TRBJ2-7, is as follows: DVKVTQSSRYLVKRTGEKVFLECVQDMDHENMFWYRQDPGLGLRLIYFSYDVKMKEKGDIPEGYSVSREKKERFSLILESASTNQTSMYLCASNQARAPYEQYFGPGTRLTVT.

This clone was observed a handful of times. In the same sample, other DNA sequences code for this CDR3. The chain has TRBV30 and TRBJ1-2, with TRBD1 matching 8 bases. The V gene end was trimmed by 3 bases and the J gene end by 5 bases; junction bases not matched to a gene: 5. The germline CDR1 and CDR2 sequences are GTSNPN and SVGIG (reference sequence). The CDR3 is 13 amino acids. CDR3 amino acids: CAWSQDRGYGYTF. CDR3 DNA sequence: TGTGCCTGGAGCCAAGACAGGGGTTATGGCTACACCTTC. Variable domain in full (rest from reference TRBV30 and TRBJ1-2): SQTIHQWPATLVQPVGSPLSLECTVEGTSNPNLYWYRQAAGRGLQLLFYSVGIGQISSEVPQNLSASRPQDRQFILSSKKLLLSDSGFYLCAWSQDRGYGYTFGSGTRLTVV.

V is TRBV9 and J is TRBJ1-4, with D perhaps TRBD1 (5 bases). V dropped 2 bases and J dropped 4 bases, with 15 bases sitting between them. The CDR3 covers 16 residues. Germline-derived CDR1 and CDR2 are SGDLS and YYNGEE. Here the CDR3 reads CASSVGGTEYNEKLFF. CDR3 coding DNA: TGTGCCAGCAGCGTCGGCGGGACGGAGTATAATGAAAAACTGTTTTTT.

Worth noting for this clone: The junction does not match germline at one end; this may be a read error. The CDR3 loop reads CASSPDFGQGLHF. CDR3 DNA: TGTGCCAGCAGCCCCGACTTTGGACAGGGGCTTCACTTC. The chain couples TRBV7-2 to TRBJ1-2; TRBD1 agrees at 9 bases. This CDR3 region has 13 residues. In germline, CDR1 is SGHTA, CDR2 FQGNSA.

The chain is built from TRBV5-1 and TRBJ2-3; possibly TRBD1 for D (6 bases). Trimming took off 3 bases at V and 0 bases at J, with 14 bases between the two ends. CDR1 SGHRS and CDR2 YFSETQ come from the germline V gene. The CDR3 contains 16 residues. CDR3 in DNA: TGCGCCAGCAGCTCCGGGACACGAACTAGCACAGATACGCAGTATTTT. Its translation is CASSSGTRTSTDTQYF.

The chain uses TRBV5-1 and TRBJ2-3, with 7 bases aligning to TRBD2. The CDR3 has 16 amino acids. From germline, CDR1 is SGHRS and CDR2 YFSETQ. The V gene end was trimmed by 0 bases and the J gene end by 3 bases; junction bases not matched to a gene: 7. The CDR3 here is CASSLGDYRRTDTQYF. The CDR3 DNA reads as TGCGCCAGCAGCTTGGGGGACTACCGGAGGACAGATACGCAGTATTTT.

The chain links TRBV28 to TRBJ2-4; 8 bases map to TRBD2. J gave up 5 bases and V 5 bases, and 8 bases lay outside the gene matches. Germline CDR1 MDHEN, CDR2 SYDVKM. The CDR3 length is 15 residues. The CDR3 region has the DNA TGTGCCAGCAGTCCTCGGGGGGGGCTGGAAAACATTCAGTACTTC. Translating it yields CASSPRGGLENIQYF. The whole variable domain, remainder taken from reference TRBV28 and TRBJ2-4, is DVKVTQSSRYLVKRTGEKVFLECVQDMDHENMFWYRQDPGLGLRLIYFSYDVKMKEKGDIPEGYSVSREKKERFSLILESASTNQTSMYLCASSPRGGLENIQYFGAGTRLSVL.

The chain employs TRBV19 and TRBJ2-1, with D perhaps TRBD1 (6 bases). The CDR3 spans 15 residues. In germline, CDR1 is LNHDA, CDR2 SQIVND (reference sequence). V gave up 5 bases and J gave up 4 bases, with 15 bases separating them. CDR3 residues: CASSPRQDLYNEQFF. The CDR3 coding sequence is TGTGCCAGTAGTCCGCGACAGGACCTATACAATGAGCAGTTCTTC.

Written as DNA, the CDR3 is TGTGCCAGCAGTTCTAGCGGGAGGGCCAGTGATGAGCAGTTCTTC. Its protein product is CASSSSGRASDEQFF. The chain combines TRBV28 with TRBJ2-1; 12 bases line up with TRBD2. This CDR3 has 15 amino acids. CDR1 and CDR2 (germline): MDHEN, SYDVKM. With V trimmed by 4 bases and J by 8 bases, 6 bases remained unmatched. The full variable domain, its missing parts supplied by reference TRBV28 and TRBJ2-1, is DVKVTQSSRYLVKRTGEKVFLECVQDMDHENMFWYRQDPGLGLRLIYFSYDVKMKEKGDIPEGYSVSREKKERFSLILESASTNQTSMYLCASSSSGRASDEQFFGPGTRLTVL.

In the case of this clone: Other nucleotide sequences from this sample produce the same CDR3. V is TRBV5-1 and J is TRBJ2-1, with TRBD2 as a possible D gene (6 bases). Trimming removed 0 bases from V and 7 bases from J, with 14 bases in between. The CDR3 runs 15 residues. CDR1 SGHRS and CDR2 YFSETQ come from the germline V gene. The CDR3 sequence is CASSLGQGGGNEQFF. The CDR3 region has the DNA TGCGCCAGCAGCTTGGGGCAGGGTGGAGGGAATGAGCAGTTCTTC.

V usage is TRBV20-1 and J usage is TRBJ1-2; the D is unclear. The CDR3 sequence is 11 residues long. Germline CDR1 reads DFQATT; CDR2 reads SNEGSKA (reference sequence). The germline V and J ends were trimmed by 6 bases and 2 bases, with 7 bases remaining between them. The CDR3 bases are TGCAGTGCCGACCTCAACTATGGCTACACCTTC. Translating gives CSADLNYGYTF.

This clone appeared once. The sample contains more than one DNA sequence encoding this CDR3. The chain combines TRBV7-2 with TRBJ2-7; no definite D call. Germline loops: CDR1 SGHTA, CDR2 FQGNSA. This CDR3 comprises 13 residues. V was shortened by 1 base and J by 3 bases, with 7 bases between the two germline ends. This chain's CDR3 is CASSLVARYEQYF. The CDR3 DNA sequence: TGTGCCAGCAGCTTAGTCGCCCGCTACGAGCAGTACTTC.

The chain joins TRBV6-5 to TRBJ2-7; possibly TRBD1 or TRBD2 for D (6 bases each). The germline V gene encodes CDR1 MNHEY and CDR2 SVGAGI. V dropped 10 bases and J dropped 7 bases, with 17 bases sitting between them. This CDR3 has 12 residues. Here the CDR3 reads CATRTGAREQYF. DNA of the CDR3: TGTGCCACCCGGACGGGGGCCCGGGAGCAGTACTTC.

There are a few counts of this clone. The chain has TRBV10-1 and TRBJ1-1; no clear D. Deletions cut 5 bases from V and 2 bases from J, with 9 bases between. CDR3 length equals 13 residues. CDR1 and CDR2 (germline): WNHNN, SYGVQD (reference sequence). The CDR3 DNA is TGCGCCAGCAGTCTTAAGGTAAACACTGAAGCTTTCTTT. Translated, it gives CASSLKVNTEAFF.

The rearrangement joins TRBV28 to TRBJ2-1; 15 bases fit TRBD2. Unmatched junction bases numbered 2, after V lost 5 bases and J lost 6 bases. The length of the CDR3 is 15 residues. Per germline, CDR1 MDHEN and CDR2 SYDVKM. This CDR3 is CASSGGLAGGNEQFF. CDR3 coding DNA: TGTGCCAGCAGTGGGGGACTAGCGGGAGGCAATGAGCAGTTCTTC.

The chain links TRBV5-1 to TRBJ2-7; tentatively, D is TRBD2 (5 bases). Between the trimmed V and J ends, which lost 0 bases and 3 bases, there was a span of 13 bases. There are 15 residues in the CDR3. Looked up from germline, CDR1 is SGHRS and CDR2 is YFSETQ. For the CDR3, the DNA is TGCGCCAGCAGCTTGGCCCTTAGCGCACACTACGAGCAGTACTTC. Amino acid sequence: CASSLALSAHYEQYF.

The V gene is TRBV5-6, the J gene TRBJ1-3, with TRBD1 as a possible D gene (5 bases). Trimming stripped 1 base from V and 4 bases from J, with 18 bases between. The CDR3 consists of 17 residues. In germline, CDR1 is SGHDT, CDR2 YYEEEE. The CDR3 reads CASSLFWQGQSGNTIYF. The CDR3 DNA reads as TGTGCCAGCAGCTTGTTCTGGCAGGGCCAGTCAGGAAACACCATATATTTT. The whole variable domain, remainder taken from reference TRBV5-6 and TRBJ1-3, is DAGVTQSPTHLIKTRGQQVTLRCSPKSGHDTVSWYQQALGQGPQFIFQYYEEEERQRGNFPDRFSGHQFPNYSSELNVNALLLGDSALYLCASSLFWQGQSGNTIYFGEGSWLTVV.

This chain joins TRBV5-1 and TRBJ1-4; possible D gene TRBD1, 5 bases. V dropped 4 bases and J dropped 7 bases, with 26 bases sitting between them. In germline, CDR1 is SGHRS, CDR2 YFSETQ. The CDR3 sequence is 18 residues long. CDR3 loop: CASSIRDRARIGGEKLFF. CDR3 sequence (DNA): TGCGCCAGCAGCATCCGGGACCGAGCTAGGATTGGGGGTGAAAAACTGTTTTTT.

The chain combines TRBV27 with TRBJ2-7; D gene uncertain. Germline values: CDR1 MNHEY, CDR2 SMNVEV (reference sequence). Trimming cost V 6 bases and J 0 bases, with 12 bases left between them. This CDR3 contains 14 residues. CDR3 loop: CASRGNAASYEQYF. CDR3 coding DNA: TGTGCCAGCAGGGGGAACGCCGCCTCCTACGAGCAGTACTTC.

This clone has just one count. V is TRBV15 and J is TRBJ1-5; TRBD1 matches 7 bases. Trimming at V came to 0 bases and at J to 3 bases, leaving 5 bases not matched to a gene. CDR1 is LNHNV, CDR2 YYDKDF, per germline (reference sequence). The CDR3 covers 16 residues. The DNA for the CDR3 is TGTGCCACCAGCAGAGATCAGGGACAGATCAATCAGCCCCAGCATTTT. This codes for CATSRDQGQINQPQHF.

The CDR3 protein is CASSIGQGHTEAFF. Written as DNA, the CDR3 is TGTGCCAGCAGCATCGGACAGGGCCACACTGAAGCTTTCTTT. This chain links TRBV7-9 with TRBJ1-1; 8 positions agree with TRBD1. In germline, CDR1 is SEHNR, CDR2 FQNEAQ (reference sequence). This CDR3 region has 14 residues. V trimming: 5 bases; J trimming: 3 bases; junction bases outside the gene matches: 5.